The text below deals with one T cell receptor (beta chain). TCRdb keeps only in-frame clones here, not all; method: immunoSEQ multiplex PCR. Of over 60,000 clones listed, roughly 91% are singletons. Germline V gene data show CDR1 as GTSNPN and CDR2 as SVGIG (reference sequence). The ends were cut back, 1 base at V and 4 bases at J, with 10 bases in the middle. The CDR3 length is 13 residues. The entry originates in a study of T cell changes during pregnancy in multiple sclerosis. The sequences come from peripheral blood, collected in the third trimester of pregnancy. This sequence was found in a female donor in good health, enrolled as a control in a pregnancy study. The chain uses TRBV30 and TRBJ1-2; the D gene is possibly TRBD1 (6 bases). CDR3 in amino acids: CAWSGGLGYGYTF. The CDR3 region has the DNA TGTGCCTGGAGTGGGGGGCTCGGCTATGGCTACACCTTC.